A single sample gave rise to the 25 T cell receptor beta chains below, sequenced in a study of blood T cell repertoires in COVID-19. The repertoire was sequenced with immunoSEQ multiplex PCR; TCRdb's copy has only in-frame clones and lacks some. The sample shows roughly 300,000 clones, 70% to 90% of them seen only once. The sample comprised peripheral blood. All receptors derive from a woman aged 45-65 years who had recovered from COVID-19.

V usage is TRBV5-1 and J usage is TRBJ2-1; TRBD2 is a possible D gene (6 bases). Germline V gene data show CDR1 as SGHRS and CDR2 as YFSETQ. Between the trimmed V and J ends, which lost 4 bases and 6 bases, there was a span of 17 bases. This CDR3 is built from 15 residues. This CDR3 is CASSGWGDSSNEQFF. Written as DNA, the CDR3 is TGCGCCAGCAGCGGGTGGGGGGACTCCAGCAATGAGCAGTTCTTC.

In the case of this clone: Other DNA sequences in the same sample also yield this CDR3. The rearrangement joins TRBV28 to TRBJ1-5, with a possible D match to TRBD1 (5 bases). V was cut by 5 bases and J by 6 bases, with 14 bases left in between. The CDR3 is 14 amino acids. CDR1 MDHEN and CDR2 SYDVKM come from the germline V gene. CDR3 sequence reads: CASSPTGGGQPQHF. In DNA form, the CDR3 reads TGTGCCAGCAGTCCGACTGGGGGAGGTCAGCCCCAGCATTTT.

Concerning this clone: Other DNA sequences within the sample encode an identical CDR3. This chain links TRBV19 with TRBJ2-2; no clear D. Per germline, CDR1 LNHDA and CDR2 SQIVND (reference sequence). CDR3 length: 15 amino acids. V was clipped by 3 bases and J by 0 bases, with 8 bases between them. The CDR3 reads CASSIGQANTGELFF. The CDR3 DNA sequence: TGTGCCAGTAGTATTGGGCAGGCGAACACCGGGGAGCTGTTTTTT.

This clone has a single count. The chain is built from TRBV7-8 and TRBJ2-7; D is possibly TRBD1 (6 bases). Germline values: CDR1 SGHVS, CDR2 FQNEAQ. Between the trimmed V and J ends, which lost 5 bases and 9 bases, there was a span of 26 bases. The CDR3 extends over 16 amino acids. The chain's CDR3 is CASSPNPLRQVEGQYF. The DNA of the CDR3 is TGTGCCAGCAGCCCTAATCCGCTCCGACAGGTGGAAGGGCAGTACTTC.

For this clone: At one boundary the junction diverges from the germline segment, which might be a read error. The V and J genes are TRBV7-3 and TRBJ2-3, with 11 bases matching TRBD2. In germline, CDR1 is SGHTA, CDR2 FQGTGA. This CDR3 spans 15 amino acids. This chain's CDR3 is CASSVTSGRGDTQYF. The CDR3, as DNA: TGTGCCAGCAGCGTAACTAGCGGGAGAGGAGATACGCAGTATTTT.

This sequence joins TRBV19 and TRBJ2-3; 7 positions match TRBD2. Germline assignment: CDR1 LNHDA and CDR2 SQIVND (reference sequence). V trimming: 7 bases; J trimming: 6 bases; junction bases outside the gene matches: 7. CDR3 size: 13 residues. The CDR3 loop reads CASTGLGGDTQYF. The CDR3 DNA reads as TGTGCCAGTACCGGATTGGGAGGGGATACGCAGTATTTT.

This chain joins TRBV2 and TRBJ2-7; D gene ambiguous. The CDR3 has 15 residues. Trimming left V 2 bases short and J 0 bases short, with 11 bases between. Germline CDR1 SNHLY, CDR2 FYNNEI. CDR3 coding DNA: TGTGCCAGCAGTGAATTCCAACGGTTCTCCTACGAGCAGTACTTC. It encodes CASSEFQRFSYEQYF.

This chain uses TRBV10-3 with TRBJ2-1; 8 nucleotides align to TRBD1. Germline lookup yields CDR1 ENHRY and CDR2 SYGVKD. Trimming at V came to 0 bases and at J to 4 bases, leaving 8 bases not matched to a gene. This CDR3 contains 17 residues. This CDR3 reads CAISESKETGAYNEQFF. The CDR3 DNA reads TGTGCCATCAGTGAGTCTAAGGAGACAGGGGCGTACAATGAGCAGTTCTTC.

This chain joins TRBV19 and TRBJ2-2, with a tentative D call TRBD1 (6 bases). This CDR3 has 14 amino acids. CDR1 and CDR2 (germline): LNHDA, SQIVND (reference sequence). The V gene lost 5 bases and the J gene lost 4 bases, with 11 bases spanning the gap. CDR3 sequence reads: CASSPRTVTGELFF. CDR3 DNA sequence: TGTGCCAGTAGTCCCCGGACAGTCACCGGGGAGCTGTTTTTT.

V gene TRBV29-1 combines with J gene TRBJ1-1; 7 nucleotides align to TRBD1. Germline-derived CDR1 and CDR2 are SQVTM and ANQGSEA. The CDR3 contains 12 residues. Germline trimming cut 7 bases from V and 5 bases from J; bases unmatched to any gene: 7. The DNA of the CDR3 is TGCAGCGCCAACGACAGGGAGACTGAAGCTTTCTTT. This gives the protein CSANDRETEAFF.

The chain has TRBV11-2 and TRBJ2-3; no clear D. Germline V gives CDR1 SGHAT, CDR2 FQNNGV. V dropped 6 bases and J dropped 5 bases, with 9 bases sitting between them. The CDR3 sequence is 12 residues long. The CDR3 sequence is CASSNWQDTQYF. The CDR3 nucleotides read TGTGCCAGCAGTAATTGGCAAGATACGCAGTATTTT.

This chain links TRBV28 with TRBJ1-1; 7 nucleotides line up with TRBD1. The CDR3 runs 15 residues. The V segment lost 6 bases and the J segment 7 bases; nucleotides outside the gene matches: 14. Germline CDR1 and CDR2: MDHEN and SYDVKM. The CDR3 spells CASRSTRQGFGEAFF. The CDR3 region has the DNA TGTGCCAGCAGATCTACGAGACAGGGATTCGGTGAAGCTTTCTTT.

The chain links TRBV30 to TRBJ1-2, with TRBD1 identical over 7 bases. Germline trimming cut 5 bases from V and 4 bases from J; bases unmatched to any gene: 10. The germline CDR1 and CDR2 sequences are GTSNPN and SVGIG (reference sequence). The CDR3 has 14 residues. The CDR3 reads CAWSGGPTGYGYTF. CDR3 DNA: TGTGCCTGGTCAGGGGGGCCTACAGGCTATGGCTACACCTTC.

This clone has a single count. The CDR3: CAISESGQNYGYTF. In DNA, the CDR3 is TGTGCCATCAGTGAGTCGGGACAGAACTATGGCTACACCTTC. V gene TRBV10-3 combines with J gene TRBJ1-2, with 7 bases identical to TRBD1. The germline CDR1 and CDR2 sequences are ENHRY and SYGVKD. J lost 2 bases, V lost 0 bases, and 0 bases had no gene match. The CDR3 has 14 residues.

The V gene is TRBV19, the J gene TRBJ1-2, with D possibly being TRBD1 (6 bases). CDR3 length: 14 residues. Trimming shortened V by 3 bases and J by 2 bases, and 10 bases separated the two germline ends. Germline lookup yields CDR1 LNHDA and CDR2 SQIVND (reference sequence). The CDR3 nucleotides read TGTGCCAGTAGTATCACAGGGATAAACTATGGCTACACCTTC. Amino acids: CASSITGINYGYTF.

The V gene is TRBV7-9, the J gene TRBJ1-2; 10 nucleotides agree with TRBD1. The CDR3 consists of 15 residues. Germline V gene lookup returns CDR1 SEHNR and CDR2 FQNEAQ (reference sequence). V lost 5 bases, J lost 7 bases, and 10 bases stayed unmatched. In DNA form, the CDR3 reads TGTGCCAGCAGCACCGGACAGGGGGAACGATCTGGCTACACCTTC. Translated: CASSTGQGERSGYTF.

The chain is built from TRBV9 and TRBJ2-1; D unclear. Germline CDR1 is SGDLS and CDR2 is YYNGEE. Trimming removed 0 bases at V and 9 bases at J, with 10 bases between. The CDR3 contains 13 residues. Here the CDR3 DNA reads TGTGCCAGCAGCGTAGACCCCTTCAGTGAGCAGTTCTTC. Amino acids: CASSVDPFSEQFF.

The genes are TRBV12-3 or TRBV12-4 and TRBJ2-5; D possibly corresponds to TRBD2 (5 bases). V dropped 3 bases and J dropped 5 bases, with 10 bases sitting between them. CDR3 length equals 13 residues. In nucleotides, the CDR3 is TGTGCCAGCAGTTTGTTTAGGAGGGAGACCCAGTACTTC. This codes for CASSLFRRETQYF.

The V and J genes are TRBV19 and TRBJ2-6, with a possible D match to TRBD2 (5 bases). The CDR3 is 14 residues long. Germline lookup yields CDR1 LNHDA and CDR2 SQIVND (reference sequence). V was cut by 0 bases and J by 11 bases, with 11 bases left in between. CDR3 nucleotide sequence: TGTGCCAGTAGTATAGAGGCTAGCTCGGACGTCCTGACTTTC. Translated: CASSIEASSDVLTF. Full variable domain (rest looked up from reference TRBV19 and TRBJ2-6): DGGITQSPKYLFRKEGQNVTLSCEQNLNHDAMYWYRQDPGQGLRLIYYSQIVNDFQKGDIAEGYSVSREKKESFPLTVTSAQKNPTAFYLCASSIEASSDVLTFGAGSRLTVL.

This chain uses TRBV10-2 with TRBJ2-7; 10 nucleotides line up with TRBD1. The ends lost 7 bases at V and 6 bases at J; junction bases unmatched: 9. CDR3 size: 14 residues. The germline CDR1 and CDR2 sequences are WSHSY and SAAADI. CDR3 in amino acids: CASTWGQGSIEQYF. The CDR3 nucleotides read TGCGCCAGCACCTGGGGACAGGGGTCTATCGAGCAGTACTTC.

This chain uses TRBV11-3 with TRBJ2-1, with a tentative D call TRBD1 (6 bases). CDR3 length: 14 residues. Trimming stripped 6 bases from V and 9 bases from J, with 18 bases between. The germline V gene encodes CDR1 SGHNT and CDR2 YENEEA. CDR3 sequence reads: CASSLTRGLGEQFF. CDR3 DNA sequence: TGTGCCAGCAGTCTCACTAGGGGGTTAGGTGAGCAGTTCTTC.

The chain carries TRBV24-1 and TRBJ1-1; perhaps TRBD1 as D (6 bases). Per the germline V gene, CDR1 is KGHDR and CDR2 is SFDVKD. This CDR3 is 15 amino acids long. Trimming left V 2 bases short and J 3 bases short, with 12 bases between. CDR3 residues: CATSDSTKGDTEAFF. CDR3 DNA: TGTGCCACCAGTGATTCCACAAAGGGGGACACTGAAGCTTTCTTT.

This clone was observed many times. The chain combines TRBV29-1 with TRBJ1-5, with D perhaps matching TRBD1 (5 bases). Trimming stripped 4 bases from V and 4 bases from J, with 8 bases between. CDR1 and CDR2 (germline): SQVTM, ANQGSEA. This CDR3 is built from 12 residues. The CDR3 sequence: CSVASGNQPQHF. CDR3 DNA: TGCAGCGTTGCTTCAGGGAATCAGCCCCAGCATTTT.

The V call is TRBV30, the J call TRBJ1-4, with D possibly being TRBD1 (6 bases). Germline V gene sequence: CDR1 GTSNPN, CDR2 SVGIG (reference sequence). V lost 5 bases to trimming and J lost 4 bases, with 8 bases between them. The CDR3 sequence is 12 residues long. The CDR3 DNA reads as TGTGCCTGGGGGACAATTAATGAAAAACTGTTTTTT. Its translation: CAWGTINEKLFF. The full variable domain, its missing parts supplied by reference TRBV30 and TRBJ1-4, is SQTIHQWPATLVQPVGSPLSLECTVEGTSNPNLYWYRQAAGRGLQLLFYSVGIGQISSEVPQNLSASRPQDRQFILSSKKLLLSDSGFYLCAWGTINEKLFFGSGTQLSVL.

The chain uses TRBV6-2 or TRBV6-3 and TRBJ2-1, with 7 bases identical to TRBD2. The length of the CDR3 is 17 residues. V gave up 2 bases and J gave up 8 bases; unmatched junction bases: 15. The germline CDR1 and CDR2 sequences are MNHEY and SVGEGT. CDR3 in amino acids: CASSYGWESGLVYEQFF. CDR3 in DNA: TGTGCCAGCAGTTACGGTTGGGAAAGCGGACTAGTCTATGAGCAGTTCTTC.